These 12 T cell receptor beta chains were sequenced from one sample in a study of T cells in Graves' hyperthyroidism and ophthalmopathy. Researchers amplified the TCR beta CDR3 regions from RNA transcripts. The primer set for the first-round RT-PCR of the TCR CDR3 was HTBI. TCRdb reanalysed the multiplex PCR reads using MiXCR and keeps one entry per CDR3 protein. The data show some 770,000 distinct CDR3 sequences, roughly 15% seen once. The sequenced sample was blood. These receptor sequences come from a man between 18 and 35 years old with Graves' hyperthyroidism.

This clonotype was recorded at least ten times. This chain joins TRBV10-3 and TRBJ2-7; 7 positions match TRBD1. CDR1 is ENHRY, CDR2 SYGVKD, per germline. This CDR3 comprises 14 residues. V trimming: 7 bases; J trimming: 2 bases; junction bases outside the gene matches: 8. The CDR3 loop is CAITPGQKTYEQYF. CDR3 sequence (DNA): TGTGCCATCACTCCGGGACAGAAAACCTACGAGCAGTACTTC.

In the case of this clonotype: A single base separates this from a much larger clone, so it may be a read error. The V call is TRBV7-9, the J call TRBJ2-3; 9 nucleotides match TRBD2. Germline loops: CDR1 SEHNR, CDR2 FQNEAQ (reference sequence). CDR3 length: 15 amino acids. The CDR3 sequence is CASNLVAGGADTQYF. In DNA, the CDR3 is TGTGCCAGCAACTTAGTCGCGGGAGGGGCAGATACGCAGTATTTT.

The chain employs TRBV29-1 and TRBJ2-4; D might be TRBD1 (5 bases). The length of the CDR3 is 12 residues. Germline V CDR1 and CDR2: SQVTM, ANQGSEA. With 7 bases removed from V and 5 bases from J, the gap between germline ends came to 12 bases. The CDR3 DNA reads TGCAGCGCGACAGCTATTGAAAACATTCAGTACTTC. Translating it yields CSATAIENIQYF.

This clonotype has a handful of counts. The V gene is TRBV27, the J gene TRBJ2-5, with a weak D call TRBD2 (6 bases). V gave up 2 bases and J gave up 4 bases, with 14 bases separating them. Germline loops: CDR1 MNHEY, CDR2 SMNVEV (reference sequence). The CDR3 covers 15 residues. CDR3 sequence: CASSLDGRRSETQYF. The DNA of the CDR3 is TGTGCCAGCAGTTTAGACGGGAGACGATCAGAGACCCAGTACTTC.

The table lists this clonotype with many counts. The V call is TRBV20-1, the J call TRBJ2-5, with TRBD2 as a possible D gene (5 bases). CDR3 length equals 12 residues. V was trimmed by 4 bases and J by 0 bases, leaving 6 bases between them. In germline, CDR1 is DFQATT, CDR2 SNEGSKA (reference sequence). The chain's CDR3 is CSAIGNQETQYF. The CDR3 DNA sequence: TGCAGTGCTATCGGGAACCAAGAGACCCAGTACTTC.

This clonotype was seen ten or more times. The chain carries TRBV2 and TRBJ2-3; D gene unclear. The CDR3 has 13 residues. Trimming left V 6 bases short and J 6 bases short, with 13 bases between. Germline V CDR1 and CDR2: SNHLY, FYNNEI. The CDR3 here is CASSAGFSDTQYF. The CDR3 bases are TGTGCCAGCAGCGCCGGCTTCTCGGATACGCAGTATTTT.

As for this clonotype: Relative to the germline gene, one junction end is altered; a read error may explain this. V usage is TRBV5-1 and J usage is TRBJ2-7, with no clear D. The CDR3 spans 14 residues. The V gene's germline CDR1 is SGHRS and CDR2 YFSETQ. The CDR3 sequence is CASSLGRRTYEQCF. Here the CDR3 DNA reads TGCGCCAGCAGCTTGGGACGGAGAACCTACGAGCAGTGCTTC.

This clonotype has more than one count but fewer than ten. This chain uses TRBV30 with TRBJ2-7; 8 bases fit TRBD1. V trimming: 3 bases; J trimming: 3 bases; junction bases outside the gene matches: 7. CDR1 and CDR2 (germline): GTSNPN, SVGIG (reference sequence). The CDR3 extends over 14 amino acids. The CDR3 here is CAWRAGTGFYEQYF. The DNA for the CDR3 is TGTGCCTGGAGAGCCGGGACAGGATTCTACGAGCAGTACTTC.

This clonotype has a count of ten or more. Here the CDR3 reads CATSDSGTAGRQYF. As DNA, the CDR3 is TGTGCCACCAGTGATTCCGGGACGGCGGGGAGGCAGTACTTC. The chain combines TRBV24-1 with TRBJ2-7; D possibly corresponds to TRBD2 (6 bases). The V gene lost 2 bases and the J gene lost 9 bases, with 16 bases spanning the gap. The CDR3 sequence is 14 residues long. Germline loops: CDR1 KGHDR, CDR2 SFDVKD.

Many counts were recorded for this clonotype. V usage is TRBV7-9 and J usage is TRBJ2-1; D remains ambiguous. In germline, CDR1 is SEHNR, CDR2 FQNEAQ (reference sequence). The CDR3 length is 11 residues. Trimming cost V 1 base and J 9 bases, with 4 bases left between them. CDR3 in amino acids: CASSLVGEQFF. In nucleotides, the CDR3 is TGTGCCAGCAGCTTAGTGGGTGAGCAGTTCTTC.

There are a few counts of this clonotype. This chain uses TRBV4-2 with TRBJ1-1; D is unclear. Trimming pared 3 bases from V and 2 bases from J, leaving 7 bases between. This CDR3 spans 13 amino acids. Looked up from germline, CDR1 is LGHNA and CDR2 is YNFKEQ. Written as DNA, the CDR3 is TGTGCCAGCAGCCATGGTTTCAACACTGAAGCTTTCTTT. Its protein product is CASSHGFNTEAFF.

At least ten counts were recorded for this clonotype. The rearrangement links TRBV30 to TRBJ1-1; D is perhaps TRBD1 (5 bases). The CDR3 extends over 15 amino acids. The V gene's germline CDR1 is GTSNPN and CDR2 SVGIG (reference sequence). V lost 0 bases and J 4 bases, leaving 15 bases between the germline ends. CDR3 sequence: CAWSVQQEGVTEAFF. The CDR3, as DNA: TGTGCCTGGAGTGTACAACAGGAAGGGGTCACTGAAGCTTTCTTT. The full variable domain, its missing parts supplied by reference TRBV30 and TRBJ1-1, is SQTIHQWPATLVQPVGSPLSLECTVEGTSNPNLYWYRQAAGRGLQLLFYSVGIGQISSEVPQNLSASRPQDRQFILSSKKLLLSDSGFYLCAWSVQQEGVTEAFFGQGTRLTVV.